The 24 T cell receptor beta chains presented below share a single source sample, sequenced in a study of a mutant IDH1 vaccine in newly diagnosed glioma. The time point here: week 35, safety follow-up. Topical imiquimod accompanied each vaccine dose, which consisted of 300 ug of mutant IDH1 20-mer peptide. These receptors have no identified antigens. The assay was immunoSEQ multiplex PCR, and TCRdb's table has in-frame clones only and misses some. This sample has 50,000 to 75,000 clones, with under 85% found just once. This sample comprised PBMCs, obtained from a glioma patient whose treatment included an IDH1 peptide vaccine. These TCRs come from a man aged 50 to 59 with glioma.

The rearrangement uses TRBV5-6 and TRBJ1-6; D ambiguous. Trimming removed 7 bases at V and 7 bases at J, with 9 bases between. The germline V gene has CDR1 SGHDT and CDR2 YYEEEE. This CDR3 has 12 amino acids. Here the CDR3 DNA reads TGTGCCAGCTTCCAAAGGAATTCACCCCTCCACTTT. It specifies CASFQRNSPLHF. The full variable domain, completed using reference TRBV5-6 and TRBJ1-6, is DAGVTQSPTHLIKTRGQQVTLRCSPKSGHDTVSWYQQALGQGPQFIFQYYEEEERQRGNFPDRFSGHQFPNYSSELNVNALLLGDSALYLCASFQRNSPLHFGNGTRLTVT.

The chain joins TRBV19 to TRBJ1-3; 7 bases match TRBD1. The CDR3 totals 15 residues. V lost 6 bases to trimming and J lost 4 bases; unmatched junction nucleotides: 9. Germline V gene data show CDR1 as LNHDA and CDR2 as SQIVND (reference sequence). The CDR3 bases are TGTGCCAGTAGGCTGAGCGGACAGGACGGAAACACCATATATTTT. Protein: CASRLSGQDGNTIYF.

The CDR3 nucleotides read TGTGCCAGCAAGGAGACAGCCTTTACCGGGGAGCTGTTTTTT. Its protein is CASKETAFTGELFF. The chain uses TRBV2 and TRBJ2-2; a weak D match, TRBD1 (5 bases). The CDR3 extends over 14 amino acids. Trimming removed 7 bases at V and 5 bases at J, with 14 bases between. Per the germline V gene, CDR1 is SNHLY and CDR2 is FYNNEI.

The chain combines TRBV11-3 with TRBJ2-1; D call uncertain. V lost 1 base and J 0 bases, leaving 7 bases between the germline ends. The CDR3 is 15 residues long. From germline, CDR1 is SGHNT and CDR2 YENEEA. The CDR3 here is CASSLARSSYNEQFF. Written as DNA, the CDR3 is TGTGCCAGCAGCTTAGCTAGGAGCTCCTACAATGAGCAGTTCTTC.

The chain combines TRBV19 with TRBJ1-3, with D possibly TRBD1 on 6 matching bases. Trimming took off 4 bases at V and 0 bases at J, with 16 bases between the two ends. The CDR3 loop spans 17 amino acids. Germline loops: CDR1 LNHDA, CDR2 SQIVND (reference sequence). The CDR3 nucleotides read TGTGCCAGTAGTACCTCCCGACAGGCCAACTCTGGAAACACCATATATTTT. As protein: CASSTSRQANSGNTIYF.

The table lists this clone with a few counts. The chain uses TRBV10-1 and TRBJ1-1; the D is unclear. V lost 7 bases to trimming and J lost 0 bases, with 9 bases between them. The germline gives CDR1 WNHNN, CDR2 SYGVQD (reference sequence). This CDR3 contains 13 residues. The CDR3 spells CASKGPMNTEAFF. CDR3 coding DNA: TGCGCCAGCAAGGGTCCCATGAACACTGAAGCTTTCTTT.

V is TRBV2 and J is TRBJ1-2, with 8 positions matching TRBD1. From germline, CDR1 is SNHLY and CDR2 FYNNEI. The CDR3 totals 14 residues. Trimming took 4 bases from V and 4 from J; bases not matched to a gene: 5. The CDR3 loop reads CASSVLQGVYGYTF. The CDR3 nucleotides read TGTGCCAGCAGTGTGTTACAGGGGGTCTATGGCTACACCTTC.

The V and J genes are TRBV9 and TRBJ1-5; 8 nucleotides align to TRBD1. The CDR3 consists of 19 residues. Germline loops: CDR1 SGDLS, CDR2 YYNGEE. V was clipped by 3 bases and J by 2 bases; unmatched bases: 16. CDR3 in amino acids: CASSAIPQGDGFGNQPQHF. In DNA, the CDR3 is TGTGCCAGCAGCGCCATCCCACAGGGGGACGGTTTTGGCAATCAGCCCCAGCATTTT.

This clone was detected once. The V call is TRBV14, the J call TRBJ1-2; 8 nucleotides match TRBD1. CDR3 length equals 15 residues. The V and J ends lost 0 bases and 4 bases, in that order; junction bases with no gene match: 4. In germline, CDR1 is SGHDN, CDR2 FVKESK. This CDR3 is CASSQEQGDRYGYTF. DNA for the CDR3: TGTGCCAGCAGCCAAGAACAGGGGGACCGCTATGGCTACACCTTC.

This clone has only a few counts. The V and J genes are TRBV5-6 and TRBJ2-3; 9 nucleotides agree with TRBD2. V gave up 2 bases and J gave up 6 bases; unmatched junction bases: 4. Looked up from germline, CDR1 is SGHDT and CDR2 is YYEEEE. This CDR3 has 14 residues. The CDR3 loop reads CASSLLLAGDTQYF. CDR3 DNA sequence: TGTGCCAGCAGCTTATTACTAGCGGGCGATACGCAGTATTTT.

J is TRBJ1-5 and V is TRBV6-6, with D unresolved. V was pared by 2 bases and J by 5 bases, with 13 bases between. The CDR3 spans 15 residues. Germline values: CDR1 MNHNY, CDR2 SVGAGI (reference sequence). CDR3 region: CASSYDVRKDQPQHF. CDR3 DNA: TGTGCCAGCAGTTACGATGTCAGGAAGGATCAGCCCCAGCATTTT.

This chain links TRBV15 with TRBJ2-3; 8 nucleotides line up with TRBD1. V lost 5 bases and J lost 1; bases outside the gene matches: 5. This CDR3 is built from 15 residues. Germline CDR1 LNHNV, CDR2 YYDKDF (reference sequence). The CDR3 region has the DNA TGTGCCACCAGCCGGATGACAGGGGGCACAGATACGCAGTATTTT. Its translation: CATSRMTGGTDTQYF.

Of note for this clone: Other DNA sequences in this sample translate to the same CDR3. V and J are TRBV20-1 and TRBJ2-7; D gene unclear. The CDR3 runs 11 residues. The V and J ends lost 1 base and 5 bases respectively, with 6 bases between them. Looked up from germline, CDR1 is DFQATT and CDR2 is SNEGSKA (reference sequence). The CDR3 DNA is TGCAGTGCTAGAGCTGACGACGAGCAGTACTTC. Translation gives CSARADDEQYF.

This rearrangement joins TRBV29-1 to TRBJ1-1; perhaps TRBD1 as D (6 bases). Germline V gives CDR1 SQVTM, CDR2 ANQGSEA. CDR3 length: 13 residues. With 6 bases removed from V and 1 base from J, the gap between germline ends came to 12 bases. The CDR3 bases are TGCAGCGTCCTAGACAGGCCGAACACTGAAGCTTTCTTT. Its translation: CSVLDRPNTEAFF.

CDR3 residues: CASQPSGANVLTF. CDR3 nucleotide sequence: TGTGCCAGCCAACCATCTGGGGCCAACGTCCTGACTTTC. This chain connects TRBV10-3 to TRBJ2-6, with unresolved D. CDR1 is ENHRY, CDR2 SYGVKD, per germline. The germline V and J ends were trimmed by 10 bases and 1 base, with 8 bases remaining between them. The CDR3 contains 13 residues.

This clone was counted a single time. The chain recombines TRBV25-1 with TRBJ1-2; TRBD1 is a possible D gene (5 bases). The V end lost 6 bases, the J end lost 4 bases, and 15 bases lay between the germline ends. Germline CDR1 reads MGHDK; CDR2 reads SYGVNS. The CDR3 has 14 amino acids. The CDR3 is CASRGQGSAYGYTF. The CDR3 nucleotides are TGTGCCAGCAGGGGGCAAGGGTCAGCCTATGGCTACACCTTC.

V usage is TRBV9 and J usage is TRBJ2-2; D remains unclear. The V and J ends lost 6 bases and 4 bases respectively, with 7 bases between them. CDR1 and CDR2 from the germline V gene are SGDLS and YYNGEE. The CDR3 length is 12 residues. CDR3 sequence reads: CASNLATGELFF. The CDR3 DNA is TGTGCCAGCAATTTGGCCACCGGGGAGCTGTTTTTT.

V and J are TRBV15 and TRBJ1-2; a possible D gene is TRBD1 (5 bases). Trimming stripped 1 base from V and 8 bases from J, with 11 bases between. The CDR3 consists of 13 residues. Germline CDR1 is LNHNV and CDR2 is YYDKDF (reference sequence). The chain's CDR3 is CATSRAPGAGYTF. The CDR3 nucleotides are TGTGCCACCAGCAGAGCCCCCGGGGCCGGCTACACCTTC. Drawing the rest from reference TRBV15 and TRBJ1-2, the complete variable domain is DAMVIQNPRYQVTQFGKPVTLSCSQTLNHNVMYWYQQKSSQAPKLLFHYYDKDFNNEADTPDNFQSRRPNTSFCFLDIRSPGLGDTAMYLCATSRAPGAGYTFGSGTRLTVV.

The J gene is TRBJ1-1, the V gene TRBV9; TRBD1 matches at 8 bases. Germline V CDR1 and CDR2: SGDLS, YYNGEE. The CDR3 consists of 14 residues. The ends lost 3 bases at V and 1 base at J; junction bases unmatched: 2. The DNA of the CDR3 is TGTGCCAGCAGCGAACAGGGGGGGAACACTGAAGCTTTCTTT. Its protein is CASSEQGGNTEAFF.

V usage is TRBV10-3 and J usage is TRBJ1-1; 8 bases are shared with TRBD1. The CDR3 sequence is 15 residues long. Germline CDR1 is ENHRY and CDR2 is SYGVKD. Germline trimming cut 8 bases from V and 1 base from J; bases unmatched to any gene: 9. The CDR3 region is CAIALSGGANTEAFF. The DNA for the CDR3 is TGTGCCATCGCATTATCAGGGGGCGCGAACACTGAAGCTTTCTTT.

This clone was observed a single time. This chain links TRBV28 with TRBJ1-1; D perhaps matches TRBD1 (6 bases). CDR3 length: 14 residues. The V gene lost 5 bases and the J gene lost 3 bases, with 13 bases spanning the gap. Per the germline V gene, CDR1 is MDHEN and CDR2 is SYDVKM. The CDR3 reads CASSPLGGDTEAFF. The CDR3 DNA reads TGTGCCAGCAGTCCCCTAGGGGGGGACACTGAAGCTTTCTTT.

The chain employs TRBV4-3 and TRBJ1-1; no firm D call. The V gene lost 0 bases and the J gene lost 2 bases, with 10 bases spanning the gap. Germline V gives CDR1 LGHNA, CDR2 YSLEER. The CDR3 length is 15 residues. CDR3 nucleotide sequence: TGCGCCAGCAGCCAAGATCTACTGATAAACACTGAAGCTTTCTTT. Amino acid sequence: CASSQDLLINTEAFF.

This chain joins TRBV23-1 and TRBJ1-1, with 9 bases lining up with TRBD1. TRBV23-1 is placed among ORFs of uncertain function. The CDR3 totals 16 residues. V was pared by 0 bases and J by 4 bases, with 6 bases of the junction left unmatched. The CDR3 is CASSQSQEQGATEAFF. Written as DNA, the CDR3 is TGCGCCAGCAGTCAATCGCAAGAACAGGGGGCCACTGAAGCTTTCTTT.

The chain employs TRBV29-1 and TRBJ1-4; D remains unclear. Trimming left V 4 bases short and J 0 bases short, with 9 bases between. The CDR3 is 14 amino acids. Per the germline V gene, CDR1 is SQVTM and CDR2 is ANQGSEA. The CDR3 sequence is CSVAWTATNEKLFF. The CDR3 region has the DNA TGCAGCGTTGCATGGACCGCAACTAATGAAAAACTGTTTTTT.